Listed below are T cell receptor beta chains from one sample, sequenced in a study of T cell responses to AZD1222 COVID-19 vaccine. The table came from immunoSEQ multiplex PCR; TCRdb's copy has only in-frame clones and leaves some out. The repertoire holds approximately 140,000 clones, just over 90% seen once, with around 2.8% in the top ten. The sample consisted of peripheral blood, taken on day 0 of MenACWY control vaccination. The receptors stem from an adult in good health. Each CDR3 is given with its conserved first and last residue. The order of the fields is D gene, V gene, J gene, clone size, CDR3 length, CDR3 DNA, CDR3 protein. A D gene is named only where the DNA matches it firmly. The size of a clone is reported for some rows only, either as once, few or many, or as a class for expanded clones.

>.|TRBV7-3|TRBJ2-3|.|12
TGTGCCAGCAGCTTAGGGAAAGATACGCAGTATTTT
CASSLGKDTQYF
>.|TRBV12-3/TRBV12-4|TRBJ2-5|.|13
TGTGCCAGCAGTTTCGGGGTCCAAGAGACCCAGTACTTC
CASSFGVQETQYF
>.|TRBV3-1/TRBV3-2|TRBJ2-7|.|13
TGTGCCAGCAGCCAGCAGGGTCCCTACGAGCAGTACTTC
CASSQQGPYEQYF
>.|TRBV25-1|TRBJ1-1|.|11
TGTGCCAGCAGCGAGGGGTTGGAGGCTTTCTTT
CASSEGLEAFF
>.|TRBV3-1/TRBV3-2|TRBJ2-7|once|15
TGTGCCAGCAGCCAAGATAAGGGCTTGGGGTCGGAGCAGTACTTC
CASSQDKGLGSEQYF
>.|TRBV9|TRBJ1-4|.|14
TGTGCCAGCAGCGTAGGTACACTAGATGAAAAACTGTTTTTT
CASSVGTLDEKLFF
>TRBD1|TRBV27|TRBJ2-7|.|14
TGTGCCAGCAGTTCAGGGACAGGGAACTACGAGCAGTACTTC
CASSSGTGNYEQYF
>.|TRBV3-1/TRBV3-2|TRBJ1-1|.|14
TGTGCCAGCAGCCCAAAGTCGGGGATGACTGAAGCTTTCTTT
CASSPKSGMTEAFF
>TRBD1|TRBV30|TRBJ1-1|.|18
TGTGCCTGGAGTGTAATGACAGGGGTCCGCCGGTTGAACACTGAAGCTTTCTTT
CAWSVMTGVRRLNTEAFF
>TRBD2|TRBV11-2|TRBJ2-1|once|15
TGTGCCAGCAGCCCTAGACTAGCGGCCTACAATGAGCAGTTCTTC
CASSPRLAAYNEQFF
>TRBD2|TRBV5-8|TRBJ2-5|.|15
TGTGCCAGCAGCTTACGACTAGCGGGATATGAGACCCAGTACTTC
CASSLRLAGYETQYF
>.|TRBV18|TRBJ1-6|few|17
TGTGCCAGCTCACCACAGAGTCGACCAGGCCATAATTCACCCCTCCACTTT
CASSPQSRPGHNSPLHF
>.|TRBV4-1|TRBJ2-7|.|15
TGCGCCAGCAGCCTCACAGGAGGGAGCTCCTACGAGCAGTACTTC
CASSLTGGSSYEQYF
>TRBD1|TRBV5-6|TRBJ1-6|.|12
TGTGCCAGCAGCTTGACCCAGGGGGCCCTCCACTTT
CASSLTQGALHF